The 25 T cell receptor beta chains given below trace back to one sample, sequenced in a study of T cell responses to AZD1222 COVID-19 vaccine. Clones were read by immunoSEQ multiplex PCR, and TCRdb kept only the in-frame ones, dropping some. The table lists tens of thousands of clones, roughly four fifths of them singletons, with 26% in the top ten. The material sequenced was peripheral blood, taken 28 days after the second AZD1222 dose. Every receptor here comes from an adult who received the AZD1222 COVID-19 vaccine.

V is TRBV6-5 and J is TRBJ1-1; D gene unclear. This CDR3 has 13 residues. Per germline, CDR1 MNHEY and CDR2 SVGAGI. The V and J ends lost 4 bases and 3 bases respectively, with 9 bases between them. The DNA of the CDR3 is TGTGCCAGCAGTTCTAAGAGGGACACTGAAGCTTTCTTT. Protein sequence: CASSSKRDTEAFF.

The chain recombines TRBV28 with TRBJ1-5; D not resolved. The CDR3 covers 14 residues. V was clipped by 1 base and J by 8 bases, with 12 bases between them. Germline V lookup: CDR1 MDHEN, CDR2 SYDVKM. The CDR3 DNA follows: TGTGCCAGCAGTTTATTGGATGGTTTCGAGCCCCAGCATTTT. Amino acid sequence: CASSLLDGFEPQHF. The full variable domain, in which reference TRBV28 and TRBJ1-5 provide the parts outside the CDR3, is DVKVTQSSRYLVKRTGEKVFLECVQDMDHENMFWYRQDPGLGLRLIYFSYDVKMKEKGDIPEGYSVSREKKERFSLILESASTNQTSMYLCASSLLDGFEPQHFGDGTRLSIL.

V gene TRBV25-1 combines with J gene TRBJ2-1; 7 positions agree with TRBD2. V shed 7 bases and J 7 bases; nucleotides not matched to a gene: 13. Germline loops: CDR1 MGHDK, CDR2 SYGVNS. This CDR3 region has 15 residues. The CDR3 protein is CASTSNRLAENEQFF. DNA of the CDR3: TGTGCCAGCACCTCCAACAGGCTAGCGGAGAATGAGCAGTTCTTC.

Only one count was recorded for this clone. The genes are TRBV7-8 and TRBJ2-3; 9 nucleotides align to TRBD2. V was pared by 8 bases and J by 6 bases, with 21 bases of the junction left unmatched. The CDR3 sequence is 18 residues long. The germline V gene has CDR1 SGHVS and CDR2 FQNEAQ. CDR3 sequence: CASGGQDGGRAQLDTQYF. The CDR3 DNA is TGTGCCAGCGGGGGGCAGGATGGCGGGAGGGCCCAGTTGGATACGCAGTATTTT.

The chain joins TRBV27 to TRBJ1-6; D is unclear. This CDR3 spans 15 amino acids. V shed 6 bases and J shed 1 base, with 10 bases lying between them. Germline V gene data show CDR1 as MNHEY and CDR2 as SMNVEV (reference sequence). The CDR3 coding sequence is TGTGCCAGCAGGGGCGGGATTTCCTATAATTCACCCCTCCACTTT. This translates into CASRGGISYNSPLHF.

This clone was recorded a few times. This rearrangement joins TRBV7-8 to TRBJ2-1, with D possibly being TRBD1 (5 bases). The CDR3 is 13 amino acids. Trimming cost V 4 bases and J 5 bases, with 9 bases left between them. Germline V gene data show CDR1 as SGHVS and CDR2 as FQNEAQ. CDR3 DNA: TGTGCCAGCAGCTCAGGACAACACAATGAGCAGTTCTTC. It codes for CASSSGQHNEQFF.

This chain's CDR3 is CASSQGADRGGNTIYF. CDR3 nucleotide sequence: TGTGCCAGCAGCCAAGGAGCGGACAGGGGTGGAAACACCATATATTTT. V gene TRBV4-2 combines with J gene TRBJ1-3; 9 bases map to TRBD1. Germline CDR1 LGHNA, CDR2 YNFKEQ. CDR3 length equals 16 residues. Germline trimming cut 1 base from V and 3 bases from J; bases unmatched to any gene: 4.

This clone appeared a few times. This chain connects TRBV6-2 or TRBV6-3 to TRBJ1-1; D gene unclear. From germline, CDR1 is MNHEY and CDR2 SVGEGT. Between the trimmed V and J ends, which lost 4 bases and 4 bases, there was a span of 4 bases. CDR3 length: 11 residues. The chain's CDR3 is CASSLGTEAFF. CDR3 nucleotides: TGTGCCAGCAGTTTGGGCACTGAAGCTTTCTTT.

The CDR3 region has the DNA TGTGCCAGCAGCGTAGATCTAGCGGGGGGCACCGGGGAGCTGTTTTTT. It yields the protein CASSVDLAGGTGELFF. V gene TRBV9 combines with J gene TRBJ2-2; 11 positions agree with TRBD2. The CDR3 is 16 amino acids. Germline loops: CDR1 SGDLS, CDR2 YYNGEE. Trimming removed 0 bases from V and 4 bases from J; junction bases left unmatched: 2.

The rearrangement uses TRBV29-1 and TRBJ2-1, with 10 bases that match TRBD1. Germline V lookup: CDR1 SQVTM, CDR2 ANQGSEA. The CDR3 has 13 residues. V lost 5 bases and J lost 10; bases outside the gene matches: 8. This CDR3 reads CSVSHRTGGEQFF. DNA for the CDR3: TGCAGCGTTTCGCACCGGACAGGGGGAGAGCAGTTCTTC.

This chain's CDR3 is CASSPGGSFNLHEQFF. CDR3 bases: TGTGCCAGCAGCCCTGGCGGGAGTTTTAATCTCCATGAGCAGTTCTTC. The chain links TRBV7-3 to TRBJ2-1, with TRBD2 matching 7 bases. CDR1 is SGHTA, CDR2 FQGTGA, per germline. The trim removed 5 bases at V and 8 bases at J, leaving 15 bases unmatched. The CDR3 totals 16 residues.

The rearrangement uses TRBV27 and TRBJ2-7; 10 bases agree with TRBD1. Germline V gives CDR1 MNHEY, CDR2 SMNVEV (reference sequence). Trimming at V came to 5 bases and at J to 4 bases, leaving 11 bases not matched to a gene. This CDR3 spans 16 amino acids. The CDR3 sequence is CASSPPRDRGHYEQYF. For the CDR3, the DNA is TGTGCCAGCAGTCCACCTCGGGACAGGGGCCATTACGAGCAGTACTTC.

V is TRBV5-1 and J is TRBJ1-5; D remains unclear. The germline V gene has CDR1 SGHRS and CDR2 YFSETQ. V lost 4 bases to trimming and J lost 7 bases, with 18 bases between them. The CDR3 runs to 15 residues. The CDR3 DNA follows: TGCGCCAGCAGCCCGGAGTTCGGAGGGAGCCAGCCCCAGCATTTT. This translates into CASSPEFGGSQPQHF.

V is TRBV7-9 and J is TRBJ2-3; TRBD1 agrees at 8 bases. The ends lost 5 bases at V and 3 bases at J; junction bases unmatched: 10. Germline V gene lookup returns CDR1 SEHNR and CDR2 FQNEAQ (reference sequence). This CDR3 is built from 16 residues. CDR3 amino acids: CASSDPDRVGTDTQYF. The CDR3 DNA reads TGTGCCAGCAGCGACCCGGACAGGGTAGGGACAGATACGCAGTATTTT.

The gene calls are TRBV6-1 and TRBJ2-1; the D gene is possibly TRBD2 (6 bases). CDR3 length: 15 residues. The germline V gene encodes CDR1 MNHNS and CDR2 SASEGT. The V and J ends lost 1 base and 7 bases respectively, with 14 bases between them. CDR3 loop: CASSEGAGRFNEQFF. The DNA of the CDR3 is TGTGCCAGCAGTGAAGGGGCAGGGAGGTTTAATGAGCAGTTCTTC.

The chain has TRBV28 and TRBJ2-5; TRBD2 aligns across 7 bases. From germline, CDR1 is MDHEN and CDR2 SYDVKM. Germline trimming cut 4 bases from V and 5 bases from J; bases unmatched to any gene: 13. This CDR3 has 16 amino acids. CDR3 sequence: CASSSPPAGRVETQYF. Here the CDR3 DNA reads TGTGCCAGCAGTTCCCCCCCAGCGGGAAGAGTGGAGACCCAGTACTTC. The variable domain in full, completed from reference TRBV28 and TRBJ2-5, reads DVKVTQSSRYLVKRTGEKVFLECVQDMDHENMFWYRQDPGLGLRLIYFSYDVKMKEKGDIPEGYSVSREKKERFSLILESASTNQTSMYLCASSSPPAGRVETQYFGPGTRLLVL.

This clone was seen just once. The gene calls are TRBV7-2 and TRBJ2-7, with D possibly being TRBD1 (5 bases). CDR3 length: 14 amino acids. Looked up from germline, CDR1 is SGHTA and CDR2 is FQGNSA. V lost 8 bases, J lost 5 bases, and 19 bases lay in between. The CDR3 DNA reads TGTGCCAGCCTACCCGGCTGGGGCTCAAACGAGCAGTACTTC. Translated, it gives CASLPGWGSNEQYF.

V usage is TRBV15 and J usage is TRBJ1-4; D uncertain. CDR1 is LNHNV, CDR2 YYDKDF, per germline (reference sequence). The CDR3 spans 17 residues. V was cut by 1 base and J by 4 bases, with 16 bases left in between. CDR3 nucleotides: TGTGCCACCAGCAGAGGCAGAGGAGGGAGCCGTAATGAAAAACTGTTTTTT. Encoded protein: CATSRGRGGSRNEKLFF.

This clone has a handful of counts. The CDR3 region has the DNA TGTGCCAGCAGCCAAGCCACCTACGAGCAGTACTTC. Protein product: CASSQATYEQYF. The gene calls are TRBV3-1 (or the pseudogene TRBV3-2) and TRBJ2-7; D remains unclear. Germline values: CDR1 LGHDT, CDR2 YNNKEL (reference sequence). Trimming pared 1 base from V and 2 bases from J, leaving 3 bases between. The CDR3 loop spans 12 amino acids.

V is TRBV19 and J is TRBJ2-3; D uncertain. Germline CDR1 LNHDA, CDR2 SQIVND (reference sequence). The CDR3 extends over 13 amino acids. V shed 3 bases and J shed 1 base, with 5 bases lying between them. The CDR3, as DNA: TGTGCCAGTAGTATTCAGGGCACAGATACGCAGTATTTT. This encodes CASSIQGTDTQYF.

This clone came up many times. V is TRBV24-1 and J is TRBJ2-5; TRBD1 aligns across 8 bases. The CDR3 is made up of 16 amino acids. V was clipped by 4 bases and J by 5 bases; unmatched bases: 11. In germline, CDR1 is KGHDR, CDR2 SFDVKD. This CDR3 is CATSDFRTGSSETQYF. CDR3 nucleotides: TGTGCCACCAGTGACTTTCGGACAGGGAGTAGTGAGACCCAGTACTTC.

The CDR3 region has the DNA TGTGCCAGCAGCCTACAAGTCGGAGGAAAAGAGACCCAGTACTTC. Residues: CASSLQVGGKETQYF. The rearrangement joins TRBV9 to TRBJ2-5; tentatively, D is TRBD2 (5 bases). This CDR3 contains 15 residues. In germline, CDR1 is SGDLS, CDR2 YYNGEE. Trimming removed 4 bases at V and 3 bases at J, with 16 bases between.

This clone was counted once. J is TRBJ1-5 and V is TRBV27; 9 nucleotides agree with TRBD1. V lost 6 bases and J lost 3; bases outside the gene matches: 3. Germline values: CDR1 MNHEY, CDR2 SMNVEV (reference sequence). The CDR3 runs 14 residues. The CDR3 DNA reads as TGTGCCAGCAGCCGGACAGGGGCCAATCAGCCCCAGCATTTT. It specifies CASSRTGANQPQHF.

The CDR3 reads CASTATFTDTQYF. The CDR3 nucleotides are TGTGCCAGCACCGCGACCTTTACAGATACGCAGTATTTT. The chain combines TRBV12-3 or TRBV12-4 with TRBJ2-3; no reliable D call. V was shortened by 7 bases and J by 3 bases, with 11 bases between the two germline ends. CDR3 length: 13 amino acids.

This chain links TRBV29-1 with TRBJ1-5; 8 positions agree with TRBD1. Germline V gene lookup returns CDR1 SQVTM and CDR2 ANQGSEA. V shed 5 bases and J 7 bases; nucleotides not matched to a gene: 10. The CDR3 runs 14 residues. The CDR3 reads CSVRTGNPLQPQHF. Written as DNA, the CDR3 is TGCAGCGTTAGGACAGGGAACCCCCTGCAGCCCCAGCATTTT.